The 15 T cell receptor beta chains listed next were all sequenced from one sample in a study of shared clonotypes between healthy human individuals. The table came from immunoSEQ multiplex PCR; TCRdb's copy has only in-frame clones and leaves some out. The sample holds millions of clones, over 85% seen once. Sequenced material: naive CD4+ T cells sorted from blood. The subset here: CD45RA+ positively selected. These receptors originate from a man between 18 and 35 years old in good health.

The chain carries TRBV7-3 and TRBJ2-1; 10 nucleotides match TRBD1. The germline CDR1 and CDR2 sequences are SGHTA and FQGTGA. V trimming: 2 bases; J trimming: 9 bases; junction bases outside the gene matches: 4. The CDR3 spans 14 residues. The CDR3 DNA follows: TGTGCCAGCAGCTTAGACAGGGGGCCTAGTGAGCAGTTCTTC. Its protein is CASSLDRGPSEQFF.

The genes are TRBV19 and TRBJ2-1; possibly TRBD2 for D (6 bases). The germline V and J ends were trimmed by 7 bases and 7 bases, with 17 bases remaining between them. From germline, CDR1 is LNHDA and CDR2 SQIVND (reference sequence). The CDR3 is made up of 14 amino acids. The CDR3 region is CASTPRLDVNEQFF. CDR3 coding DNA: TGTGCCAGTACCCCTCGACTAGACGTAAATGAGCAGTTCTTC. The variable domain in full, completed from reference TRBV19 and TRBJ2-1, reads DGGITQSPKYLFRKEGQNVTLSCEQNLNHDAMYWYRQDPGQGLRLIYYSQIVNDFQKGDIAEGYSVSREKKESFPLTVTSAQKNPTAFYLCASTPRLDVNEQFFGPGTRLTVL.

The CDR3 DNA reads as TGTGCCAGCAGCTTAGCGCTAGGAGAAGGAGAGACCCAGTACTTC. Translated: CASSLALGEGETQYF. The gene calls are TRBV7-9 and TRBJ2-5; D call uncertain. V was cut by 0 bases and J by 4 bases, with 12 bases left in between. The CDR3 consists of 15 residues. Germline CDR1 is SEHNR and CDR2 is FQNEAQ (reference sequence). The whole variable domain, remainder taken from reference TRBV7-9 and TRBJ2-5, is DTGVSQNPRHKITKRGQNVTFRCDPISEHNRLYWYRQTLGQGPEFLTYFQNEAQLEKSRLLSDRFSAERPKGSFSTLEIQRTEQGDSAMYLCASSLALGEGETQYFGPGTRLLVL.

CDR3 nucleotide sequence: TGTGCCAGCAGCAGGTTGATAACCTCGAACACTGAAGCTTTCTTT. As protein: CASSRLITSNTEAFF. This rearrangement joins TRBV11-1 to TRBJ1-1; D uncertain. The germline V gene encodes CDR1 SGHAT and CDR2 FQDESV (reference sequence). The CDR3 is 15 amino acids. The V end was cut by 5 bases, the J end by 1 base, with 14 bases between.

Note on this clone: The identical CDR3 is also encoded by other nucleotide sequences in the sample. This rearrangement joins TRBV6-5 to TRBJ2-7; D remains ambiguous. Germline assignment: CDR1 MNHEY and CDR2 SVGAGI. Trimming left V 11 bases short and J 2 bases short, with 13 bases between. The CDR3 has 12 amino acids. CDR3 nucleotide sequence: TGTGCCCCTCGTCCGGTCCCCTACGAGCAGTACTTC. Its protein product is CAPRPVPYEQYF.

The chain couples TRBV4-2 to TRBJ2-7, with 11 bases aligning to TRBD1. From germline, CDR1 is LGHNA and CDR2 YNFKEQ. The CDR3 is made up of 17 amino acids. The V and J ends lost 1 base and 4 bases, in that order; junction bases with no gene match: 9. CDR3 sequence reads: CASSQAPGTGGSYEQYF. For the CDR3, the DNA is TGTGCCAGCAGCCAAGCCCCCGGGACAGGGGGATCGTACGAGCAGTACTTC.

V is TRBV11-2 and J is TRBJ1-2; TRBD1 matches at 8 bases. CDR3 length equals 14 residues. Germline values: CDR1 SGHAT, CDR2 FQNNGV. Trimming cost V 3 bases and J 4 bases; bases outside gene matches: 4. The CDR3, as DNA: TGTGCCAGCAGCTTTTCCGGACAGGGCTATGGCTACACCTTC. As protein: CASSFSGQGYGYTF.

The V gene is TRBV6-6, the J gene TRBJ1-3, with D hard to call. Germline V gene sequence: CDR1 MNHNY, CDR2 SVGAGI (reference sequence). With 6 bases removed from V and 6 bases from J, the gap between germline ends came to 12 bases. The CDR3 length is 13 residues. CDR3 nucleotides: TGTGCCAGCAGAAAGCCCTCGGAAAACACCATATATTTT. The encoded protein is CASRKPSENTIYF.

V and J are TRBV6-6 and TRBJ2-2; possibly TRBD1 for D (6 bases). Germline CDR1 reads MNHNY; CDR2 reads SVGAGI (reference sequence). The germline V and J ends were trimmed by 6 bases and 7 bases, with 9 bases remaining between them. The CDR3 has 12 residues. The chain's CDR3 is CASRWTDGELFF. CDR3 sequence (DNA): TGTGCCAGCAGATGGACAGACGGGGAGCTGTTTTTT.

The V and J genes are TRBV25-1 and TRBJ2-3, with D maybe TRBD2 (6 bases). The CDR3 has 14 amino acids. CDR1 is MGHDK and CDR2 is SYGVNS in the germline V gene. V was cut by 5 bases and J by 3 bases, with 12 bases left in between. CDR3 residues: CASSLQEGTDTQYF. The CDR3 DNA reads TGTGCCAGCAGTCTACAGGAGGGGACAGATACGCAGTATTTT.

The DNA for the CDR3 is TGTGCCAGCAGCCTAAAGACATTCTCCTCTGGAAACACCATATATTTT. Protein: CASSLKTFSSGNTIYF. V gene TRBV7-6 combines with J gene TRBJ1-3; D uncertain. This CDR3 is built from 16 residues. V was shortened by 5 bases and J by 0 bases, with 14 bases between the two germline ends. Per germline, CDR1 SGHVS and CDR2 FNYEAQ.

The chain combines TRBV18 with TRBJ1-6, with 7 bases identical to TRBD1. Germline trimming cut 4 bases from V and 5 bases from J; bases unmatched to any gene: 5. The germline V gene has CDR1 KGHSH and CDR2 LQKENI. The length of the CDR3 is 15 residues. The CDR3 protein is CASSQQGFNNSPLHF. The DNA for the CDR3 is TGTGCCAGCTCACAACAGGGGTTCAATAATTCACCCCTCCACTTT.

The genes are TRBV19 and TRBJ2-7, with 12 bases matching TRBD2. The CDR3 spans 15 residues. The V gene's germline CDR1 is LNHDA and CDR2 SQIVND (reference sequence). V lost 6 bases to trimming and J lost 0 bases; unmatched junction nucleotides: 3. The CDR3 DNA sequence: TGTGCCAGTAGACAACTAGCGGGAGGCTCCTACGAGCAGTACTTC. It translates to CASRQLAGGSYEQYF.

J is TRBJ2-7 and V is TRBV27; the D is unclear. Germline CDR1 and CDR2: MNHEY and SMNVEV (reference sequence). V dropped 3 bases and J dropped 3 bases, with 6 bases sitting between them. This CDR3 region has 12 residues. This CDR3 reads CASSFVGYEQYF. As DNA, the CDR3 is TGTGCCAGCAGTTTCGTTGGCTACGAGCAGTACTTC.

CDR3 nucleotide sequence: TGTGCCACCGAGGAGCGGGGGGGAAGCACAGATACGCAGTATTTT. It codes for CATEERGGSTDTQYF. The rearrangement joins TRBV28 to TRBJ2-3; 10 positions match TRBD2. J lost 0 bases, V lost 10 bases, and 7 bases had no gene match. Germline CDR1 MDHEN, CDR2 SYDVKM. There are 15 residues in the CDR3.